This is a list of T cell receptor beta chains from one sample in a study of T cell responses to AZD1222 COVID-19 vaccine. Using immunoSEQ multiplex PCR, the repertoire was profiled, and TCRdb retains in-frame clones only, with some absent. The sample contains 100,000 to 150,000 clones, around 89% of which appear only once. Material: peripheral blood, obtained on day 0 of MenACWY control vaccination. These receptors all stem from an adult in good health. The CDR3 runs from the conserved cysteine through the conserved F or W. The D gene is left open where the match is weak. Size is omitted from some rows. Given values are once, few, many or a class for expanded clones.

V gene,J gene,clone size,D gene,CDR3 protein,CDR3 DNA
TRBV11-2,TRBJ1-2,.,.,CASSLPGAGYGYTF,TGTGCCAGCAGCTTACCTGGGGCCGGCTATGGCTACACCTTC
TRBV16,TRBJ1-5,.,.,CASSDRRDNQPQHF,TGTGCCAGCAGCGATAGACGAGACAATCAGCCCCAGCATTTT
TRBV6-5,TRBJ2-2,.,.,CASSYDTGELFF,TGTGCCAGCAGTTACGACACCGGGGAGCTGTTTTTT
TRBV19,TRBJ1-3,.,.,CASSLTRRMLMGNTIYF,TGTGCCAGTAGCCTAACCCGGAGAATGTTGATGGGAAACACCATATATTTT
TRBV19,TRBJ2-3,.,.,CASSADGRDTQYF,TGTGCCAGTAGTGCCGACGGCCGGGATACGCAGTATTTT
TRBV29-1,TRBJ1-1,.,.,CSVVDSAAEAFF,TGCAGCGTTGTGGACTCTGCGGCTGAAGCTTTCTTT
TRBV5-1,TRBJ2-1,.,.,CASSSSGGGASFGEQFF,TGCGCCAGCAGCTCATCAGGGGGGGGCGCCTCATTCGGAGAGCAGTTCTTC
TRBV5-1,TRBJ2-1,.,TRBD2,CASSLLAGGPHEQFF,TGCGCCAGCAGCCTTCTAGCGGGAGGGCCTCATGAGCAGTTCTTC
TRBV25-1,TRBJ1-1,.,TRBD1,CASSRDRGSITEAFF,TGTGCCAGCAGTCGGGACAGGGGGTCGATCACTGAAGCTTTCTTT
TRBV4-1,TRBJ1-2,.,.,CASSQDPRQVTYGYTF,TGCGCCAGCAGCCAAGACCCCCGACAGGTCACCTATGGCTACACCTTC
TRBV29-1,TRBJ2-7,.,.,CSVSLGLTYEQYF,TGCAGCGTTTCCTTAGGTCTCACCTACGAGCAGTACTTC
TRBV7-9,TRBJ2-6,.,.,CAFSLFEGLGANVLTF,TGTGCTTTCAGCTTATTCGAGGGTCTTGGGGCCAACGTCCTGACTTTC
TRBV6-5,TRBJ1-1,.,.,CASSYSGRRGGTEAFF,TGTGCCAGCAGTTACTCGGGAAGGCGGGGTGGCACTGAAGCTTTCTTT
TRBV5-1,TRBJ2-1,.,TRBD2,CASSPTSGGGGEQFF,TGCGCCAGCAGCCCGACTAGCGGGGGAGGTGGTGAGCAGTTCTTC
TRBV11-3,TRBJ2-2,.,.,CASSFKLSQLTGELFF,TGTGCCAGCAGCTTTAAACTAAGTCAGCTAACCGGGGAGCTGTTTTTT
TRBV3-1/TRBV3-2,TRBJ1-1,.,.,CASSRGLQRSMNTEAFF,TGTGCCAGCAGCCGGGGACTACAACGGTCAATGAACACTGAAGCTTTCTTT
TRBV25-1,TRBJ2-7,once,TRBD2,CASSGTSHRIYEQYF,TGTGCCAGCAGTGGGACTAGCCATAGGATCTACGAGCAGTACTTC
TRBV7-9,TRBJ1-6,.,.,CASSLEAAPLHF,TGTGCCAGCAGCTTAGAAGCAGCACCCCTCCACTTT
TRBV3-1/TRBV3-2,TRBJ2-1,.,.,CASSQARPRHNEQFF,TGTGCCAGCAGCCAAGCTCGCCCCAGACACAATGAGCAGTTCTTC
TRBV6-5,TRBJ1-3,few,.,CASRSAERRGNTIYF,TGTGCCAGCAGGTCGGCAGAAAGAAGGGGAAACACCATATATTTT
TRBV7-2,TRBJ1-5,.,.,CASSLEWSGYGNQPQHF,TGTGCCAGCAGCTTAGAATGGTCAGGGTATGGCAATCAGCCCCAGCATTTT
TRBV6-2/TRBV6-3,TRBJ2-3,.,.,CASSYSINRESTDTQYF,TGTGCCAGCAGTTACTCGATTAACCGGGAAAGCACAGATACGCAGTATTTT
TRBV5-1,TRBJ2-1,.,.,CASSIGAARSHNEQFF,TGCGCCAGCAGCATAGGGGCAGCTAGATCACACAATGAGCAGTTCTTC
TRBV27,TRBJ2-5,few,TRBD1,CASRYGTDPQETQYF,TGTGCCAGCAGATACGGGACAGATCCCCAAGAGACCCAGTACTTC
TRBV30,TRBJ1-5,.,.,CALGRGGNQPQHF,TGTGCCCTGGGCAGGGGAGGCAATCAGCCCCAGCATTTT
TRBV3-1/TRBV3-2,TRBJ2-7,few,TRBD2,CASSQWLAGRYEQYF,TGTGCCAGCAGCCAATGGCTAGCGGGAAGGTACGAGCAGTACTTC
TRBV27,TRBJ2-1,.,.,CASSVTSFNEQFF,TGTGCCAGCAGTGTGACTAGTTTCAATGAGCAGTTCTTC
TRBV25-1,TRBJ2-1,once,TRBD2,CASSPPGTSGRAWNEQFF,TGTGCCAGCAGTCCACCCGGGACTAGCGGGAGGGCGTGGAATGAGCAGTTCTTC
TRBV7-3,TRBJ1-1,.,.,CASSLQGSLGNTEAFF,TGTGCCAGCAGCCTCCAGGGTTCTCTGGGGAACACTGAAGCTTTCTTT
TRBV7-3,TRBJ2-2,once,.,CASSPPGNTGELFF,TGTGCCAGCAGTCCCCCCGGGAACACCGGGGAGCTGTTTTTT
TRBV11-3,TRBJ2-2,once,TRBD2,CASSSERERYTGELFF,TGTGCCAGCAGCTCCGAGCGGGAGCGGTACACCGGGGAGCTGTTTTTT
TRBV11-3,TRBJ2-5,.,TRBD1,CASSFRQGVISETQYF,TGTGCCAGCAGCTTTAGACAGGGGGTAATCTCAGAGACCCAGTACTTC
TRBV11-2,TRBJ2-1,.,TRBD2,CASSLVAGGGVDEQFF,TGTGCCAGCAGCTTAGTTGCGGGAGGAGGAGTTGATGAGCAGTTCTTC
TRBV7-2,TRBJ1-1,.,.,CASSSGQKLEAFF,TGTGCCAGCAGCTCTGGACAGAAACTTGAAGCTTTCTTT
TRBV10-1,TRBJ2-1,.,.,CASSGAPSSYNEQFF,TGCGCCAGCAGTGGGGCCCCGAGCTCCTACAATGAGCAGTTCTTC
TRBV3-1/TRBV3-2,TRBJ1-5,.,TRBD1,CASSETGNQPQHF,TGTGCCAGCAGCGAGACAGGGAATCAGCCCCAGCATTTT
TRBV29-1,TRBJ2-3,.,.,CSVGTAGTDTQYF,TGCAGCGTGGGGACTGCTGGCACAGATACGCAGTATTTT
TRBV2,TRBJ1-1,.,.,CASSIQVQNTEAFF,TGTGCCAGCAGCATCCAGGTACAGAACACTGAAGCTTTCTTT
TRBV10-3,TRBJ2-1,.,.,CAISEPGTEPVRFTEQFF,TGTGCCATCAGTGAGCCGGGGACTGAGCCAGTGAGGTTCACTGAGCAGTTCTTC
TRBV9,TRBJ2-3,.,.,CASSDPLASGSDTQYF,TGTGCCAGCAGCGACCCCCTAGCTTCCGGGTCAGATACGCAGTATTTT
TRBV29-1,TRBJ2-7,many,.,CSVSDYEQYF,TGCAGCGTTTCCGACTACGAGCAGTACTTC
TRBV5-4,TRBJ2-5,.,TRBD1,CASSVQGATETQYF,TGTGCCAGCAGCGTACAGGGGGCTACGGAGACCCAGTACTTC
TRBV6-5,TRBJ2-1,.,.,CASSPRARSYNEQFF,TGTGCCAGCAGTCCCCGGGCCCGCTCCTACAATGAGCAGTTCTTC
TRBV27,TRBJ2-7,.,TRBD1,CASSLLGTGGSYEQYF,TGTGCCAGCAGTTTATTGGGGACAGGGGGGTCCTACGAGCAGTACTTC